This entry is about one T cell receptor (beta chain). Its matching antigen is unknown. These data are taken from a study of cytomegalovirus exposure and HLA in healthy donors. Study in general: Some 85 million unique TCRs, all from HLA-typed donors, were included in an early release of the data. Study findings and constraints: In a later analysis, 16,951 TCR beta sequences were associated with HLA alleles at 0.05 false discovery rate.

Healthy bone marrow donors made up the donor group. The PCR employed 60 Vbeta primers together with 13 Jbeta primers. In the source study's methods: Later reanalysis found around 80 million unique TCR beta chains, 10 million to 12 million of them shared. TCRdb's copy holds only in-frame clones and misses some; the assay was immunoSEQ multiplex PCR. The DNA gave D and trimming, while V, J and clone size come from that table. The sample has 200,000 or so clones, around 77% seen once. This CDR3 contains 15 residues. V lost 6 bases to trimming and J lost 0 bases; unmatched junction nucleotides: 4. Germline values: CDR1 SNHLY, CDR2 FYNNEI.

The source of this sequence is a woman aged 25 to 45 in good health and CMV-seronegative. V and J are TRBV2 and TRBJ2-2, with 7 bases fitting TRBD1. Sequencing was done on a sample of PBMCs. As DNA, the CDR3 is TGTGCCAGCAGCGGGACAGTAGCGAACACCGGGGAGCTGTTTTTT. Residues: CASSGTVANTGELFF. Complete variable domain (other parts from reference TRBV2 and TRBJ2-2): EPEVTQTPSHQVTQMGQEVILRCVPISNHLYFYWYRQILGQKVEFLVSFYNNEISEKSEIFDDQFSVERPDGSNFTLKIRSTKLEDSAMYFCASSGTVANTGELFFGEGSRLTVL.